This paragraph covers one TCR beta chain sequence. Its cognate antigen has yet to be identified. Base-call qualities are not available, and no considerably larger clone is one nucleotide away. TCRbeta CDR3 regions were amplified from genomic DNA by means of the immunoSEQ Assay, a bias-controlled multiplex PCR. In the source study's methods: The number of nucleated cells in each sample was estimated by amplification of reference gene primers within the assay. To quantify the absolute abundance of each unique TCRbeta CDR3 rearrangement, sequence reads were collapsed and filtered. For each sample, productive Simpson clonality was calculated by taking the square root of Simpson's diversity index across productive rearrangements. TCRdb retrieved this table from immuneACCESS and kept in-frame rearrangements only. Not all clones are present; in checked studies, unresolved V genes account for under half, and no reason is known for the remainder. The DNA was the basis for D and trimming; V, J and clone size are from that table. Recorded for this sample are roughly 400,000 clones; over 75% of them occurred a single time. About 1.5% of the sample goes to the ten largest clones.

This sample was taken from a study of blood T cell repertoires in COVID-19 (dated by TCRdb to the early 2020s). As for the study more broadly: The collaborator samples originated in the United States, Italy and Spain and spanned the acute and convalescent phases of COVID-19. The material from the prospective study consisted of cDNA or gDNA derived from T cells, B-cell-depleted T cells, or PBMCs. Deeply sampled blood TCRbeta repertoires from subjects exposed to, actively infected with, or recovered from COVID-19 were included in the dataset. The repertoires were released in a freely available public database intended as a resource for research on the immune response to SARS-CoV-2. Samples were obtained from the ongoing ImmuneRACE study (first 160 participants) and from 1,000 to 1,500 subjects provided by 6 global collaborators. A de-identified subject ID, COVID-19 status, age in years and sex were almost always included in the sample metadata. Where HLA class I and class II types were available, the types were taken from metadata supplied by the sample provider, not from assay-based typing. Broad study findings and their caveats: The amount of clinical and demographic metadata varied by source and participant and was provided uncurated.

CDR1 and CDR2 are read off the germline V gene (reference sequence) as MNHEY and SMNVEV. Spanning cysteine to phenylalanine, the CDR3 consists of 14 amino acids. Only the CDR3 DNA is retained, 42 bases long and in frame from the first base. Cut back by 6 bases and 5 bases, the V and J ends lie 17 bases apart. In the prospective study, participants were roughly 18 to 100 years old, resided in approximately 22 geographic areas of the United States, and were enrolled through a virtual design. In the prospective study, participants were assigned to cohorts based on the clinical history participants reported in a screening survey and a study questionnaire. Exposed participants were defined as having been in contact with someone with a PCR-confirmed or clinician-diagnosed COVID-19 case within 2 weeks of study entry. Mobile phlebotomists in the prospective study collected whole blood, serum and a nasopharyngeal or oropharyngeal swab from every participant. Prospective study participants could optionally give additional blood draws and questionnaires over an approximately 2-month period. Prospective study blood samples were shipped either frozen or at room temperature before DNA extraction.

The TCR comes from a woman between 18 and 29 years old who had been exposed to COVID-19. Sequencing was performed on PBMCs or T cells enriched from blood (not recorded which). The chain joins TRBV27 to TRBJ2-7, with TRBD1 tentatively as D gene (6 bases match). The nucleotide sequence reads TGTGCCAGCAGGACTCTCGGGACAAAGCACGAGCAGTACTTC. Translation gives CASRTLGTKHEQYF.